This T cell receptor (beta chain) was profiled in a study of blood T cell repertoires in COVID-19 (dated by TCRdb to the early 2020s). In the study overall: Collaborator samples came from the United States, Italy and Spain and covered acute and convalescent phases of COVID-19. Subjects who had been exposed to COVID-19, were actively infected with it, or had recovered from it provided the deeply sampled blood TCRbeta repertoires that made up the dataset. The repertoires were released in a freely available public database meant as a resource for research on the immune response to SARS-CoV-2. Samples were obtained from the ongoing ImmuneRACE study (first 160 participants) and from over 1,000 subjects provided by 6 global collaborators. The prospective study material was composed of cDNA or gDNA derived from T cells, B-cell-depleted T cells, or PBMCs. The sample metadata nearly always contained a de-identified subject ID, COVID-19 status, age in years and sex. Where HLA class I and class II types were available, the types were taken from metadata supplied by the sample provider, not from assay-based typing.

As encoded in the germline V gene (reference sequence), CDR1 is LNHDA while CDR2 is SQIVND. From its cysteine to its phenylalanine, the CDR3 spans 15 amino acids. The only DNA kept is the CDR3, 45 bases in frame from the first base. V is shortened by 9 bases, J by 7 bases, and the region joining them spans 22 bases. The immunoSEQ Assay, a bias-controlled multiplex PCR, was used to amplify TCRbeta CDR3 regions from genomic DNA. The authors' pipeline ran thus. The number of nucleated cells in each sample was estimated from the amplification of reference gene primers within the assay. Sequence reads were collapsed and filtered to measure the absolute abundance of every unique TCRbeta CDR3 rearrangement. Productive Simpson clonality was computed per sample as the square root of Simpson's diversity index over productive rearrangements. TCRdb holds this immuneACCESS table with in-frame rearrangements only. Some clones are missing; in checked studies, unresolved V genes explain under half, and the rest has no known cause. V and J calls and clone size are given by that table; D and trimming were obtained from the DNA. This sample has about 200,000 clones in its table, and around 83% of those were observed once. Together, the top ten hold roughly 4.5% of the sample.

General conclusions and limits of the study: The quantity of clinical and demographic metadata differed by source and by participant and was supplied without curation.

Turning to this clone: Its antigen remains undetermined. Base-call qualities are not available, and no considerably larger clone is one nucleotide away.

Collaborating institutions collected whole blood in K2EDTA tubes following their own protocols. For TCRbeta analysis, collaborator samples were shipped as frozen whole blood, as isolated PBMCs, or as DNA extracted from either sample type. The sequence was obtained from a woman older than 75 with acute or convalescent COVID-19. The sequence is built from TRBV19 and TRBJ1-5; matching of 5 bases hints at TRBD1 as the D gene. The material sequenced was peripheral blood. DNA sequence: TGTGCCAGCCGGCCGACAGAATCCTCCGGACAGCCCCAGCATTTT. Translated, it reads CASRPTESSGQPQHF.